Below are 9 T cell receptor beta chains sequenced from a single sample in a study of blood T cell repertoires in COVID-19. Profiling relied on immunoSEQ multiplex PCR, and the TCRdb table lists in-frame clones only, not all of them. The profile shows about 190,000 clones, more than 75% of them singletons. Sequencing was carried out using PBMCs or T cells enriched from blood (not recorded which). These receptors were taken from a woman younger than 45 who had recovered from COVID-19.

The chain uses TRBV7-8 and TRBJ1-1; TRBD1 matches at 8 bases. CDR3 length equals 15 residues. Trimming removed 7 bases from V and 3 bases from J; junction bases left unmatched: 10. Looked up from germline, CDR1 is SGHVS and CDR2 is FQNEAQ. The CDR3, as DNA: TGTGCCAGCATCAGGGGGCCCGGGGGAGACACTGAAGCTTTCTTT. It is translated as CASIRGPGGDTEAFF.

The chain combines TRBV7-2 with TRBJ2-7, with D tentatively TRBD1 (6 bases). V dropped 2 bases and J dropped 3 bases, with 20 bases sitting between them. This CDR3 region has 17 residues. Germline assignment: CDR1 SGHTA and CDR2 FQGNSA. The CDR3 coding sequence is TGTGCCAGCAGCTTAATTGGACAGACGACCATCTTCTACGAGCAGTACTTC. Translation: CASSLIGQTTIFYEQYF.

This clone has a handful of counts. The rearrangement uses TRBV24-1 and TRBJ2-7, with no clear D. Per germline, CDR1 KGHDR and CDR2 SFDVKD. The CDR3 totals 14 residues. Trimming pared 6 bases from V and 1 base from J, leaving 12 bases between. CDR3 region: CATSPSWSSYEQYF. The CDR3 DNA reads TGTGCCACCAGTCCCTCGTGGAGTTCCTACGAGCAGTACTTC.

The gene calls are TRBV6-5 and TRBJ2-7; 12 bases are a match to TRBD2. This CDR3 comprises 16 residues. The germline CDR1 and CDR2 sequences are MNHEY and SVGAGI. The trim removed 1 base at V and 6 bases at J, leaving 7 bases unmatched. CDR3 loop: CASSYLTSGRAAEQYF. The CDR3 bases are TGTGCCAGCAGTTACTTGACTAGCGGGAGAGCGGCCGAGCAGTACTTC.

The gene calls are TRBV7-9 and TRBJ1-1; 7 bases agree with TRBD1. This CDR3 is 15 amino acids long. The germline V gene encodes CDR1 SEHNR and CDR2 FQNEAQ (reference sequence). J lost 5 bases, V lost 5 bases, and 11 bases had no gene match. CDR3: CASSVIRGGRTEAFF. In nucleotides, the CDR3 is TGTGCCAGCAGCGTCATTCGAGGGGGCAGGACTGAAGCTTTCTTT.

The chain's CDR3 is CASSLGGGEQFF. The CDR3 nucleotides are TGTGCCAGCAGTTTAGGGGGCGGTGAGCAGTTCTTC. J is TRBJ2-1 and V is TRBV12-3 or TRBV12-4, with a possible D match to TRBD1 (5 bases). This CDR3 region has 12 residues. Trimming stripped 1 base from V and 9 bases from J, with 7 bases between.

This chain uses TRBV18 with TRBJ2-3; maybe TRBD2 (6 bases). V lost 1 base, J lost 1 base, and 6 bases lay in between. This CDR3 contains 14 residues. Germline lookup yields CDR1 KGHSH and CDR2 LQKENI. The CDR3 nucleotides are TGTGCCAGCTCACCACGGGGGGGCACAGATACGCAGTATTTT. Its protein is CASSPRGGTDTQYF.

The rearrangement uses TRBV4-1 and TRBJ1-1; TRBD1 aligns across 7 bases. The CDR3 has 15 residues. V gave up 2 bases and J gave up 4 bases; unmatched junction bases: 7. Germline V CDR1 and CDR2: MGHRA, YSYEKL. The CDR3 loop is CASSQLTGLGTEAFF. The DNA for the CDR3 is TGCGCCAGCAGCCAACTGACAGGGCTGGGCACTGAAGCTTTCTTT.

The rearrangement links TRBV7-9 to TRBJ1-2; perhaps TRBD1 as D (5 bases). This CDR3 has 14 amino acids. V was cut by 4 bases and J by 1 base, with 10 bases left in between. CDR1 is SEHNR and CDR2 is FQNEAQ in the germline V gene (reference sequence). This CDR3 reads CASSSTTVNYGYTF. CDR3 nucleotides: TGTGCCAGCAGCTCCACGACAGTTAACTATGGCTACACCTTC.